This note documents a single TCR beta chain sequence. Its antigen is unknown. Sequencing used immunoSEQ multiplex PCR; TCRdb keeps in-frame clones, though not all of them. The data contain more than 85,000 clones, roughly 91% of them singletons. Peripheral blood came from all dose cohorts at three timepoints. This specimen belongs to a study of OX40 agonist ivuxolimab in advanced cancers. The overall study: Treatment of patients was with ivuxolimab, an agonistic anti-OX40 (CD134) antibody. From 23 to 79 years was the age range, with a mean of around 60 years, and approximately 80% were male.

Study-level points and caveats: At doses 0.1 to 3.0 mg/kg, CD4+ and CD8+ clones expanded.

Material: CD4+ or CD8+ T cells sorted from blood, obtained in a trial of the OX40 agonist ivuxolimab. The source is an adult with an advanced solid tumor such as melanoma, head and neck, liver or kidney cancer.

The CDR3 DNA is TGTGCCAGCAGCTTAGGCCGGGGACTAGGACAGTACTTC. Its translation is CASSLGRGLGQYF. The chain recombines TRBV11-1 with TRBJ2-5, with 8 bases fitting TRBD2. The germline gives CDR1 SGHAT, CDR2 FQDESV (reference sequence). CDR3 length equals 13 residues. V was clipped by 1 base and J by 11 bases; unmatched bases: 6.